This T cell receptor (beta chain) was profiled in a study of OX40 agonist ivuxolimab in advanced cancers. In the study overall: Dose-escalation patients had hepatocellular carcinoma, melanoma, renal cell or head and neck cancer.

Overall study results and limits: Dosing at 0.1 to 3.0 mg/kg was accompanied by clonal expansion of CD4+ and CD8+ blood T cells by week 6. Some patients without response likewise showed low normalized clonal expansion.

The V gene lost 2 bases and the J gene lost 0 bases, with 7 bases spanning the gap. The V gene's germline CDR1 is MGHRA and CDR2 YSYEKL. This CDR3 is 14 amino acids long. TCRdb keeps only in-frame clones here, not all; method: immunoSEQ multiplex PCR. The repertoire holds about 110,000 clones, about 91% seen once, with over 0.6% in the top ten. On this clone: Its antigen remains unidentified.

Patients who had autoimmune disease history or got systemic immunosuppression were left out. This sample comprised CD4+ or CD8+ T cells sorted from blood, obtained in a trial of the OX40 agonist ivuxolimab. This rearrangement joins TRBV4-1 to TRBJ2-5, with no clear D. The origin of this receptor is an adult with an advanced solid tumor such as melanoma, head and neck, liver or kidney cancer. The CDR3 DNA follows: TGCGCCAGCAGCCAACAAGCCAACCAAGAGACCCAGTACTTC. This gives the protein CASSQQANQETQYF.